The 22 T cell receptor beta chains reported below all come from one sample, sequenced in a study of blood T cell repertoires in COVID-19. Assay used: immunoSEQ multiplex PCR; TCRdb lists only in-frame clones, some missing. Among 200,000 to 300,000 clones listed, 75% to 85% were seen once. Sequencing was carried out using peripheral blood. These receptors all come from a human donor in a cohort sampled during active COVID-19.

The chain is built from TRBV11-1 and TRBJ2-3, with TRBD2 matching 7 bases. V trimming: 5 bases; J trimming: 4 bases; junction bases outside the gene matches: 9. The CDR3 length is 15 residues. CDR1 and CDR2 from the germline V gene are SGHAT and FQDESV (reference sequence). The DNA of the CDR3 is TGTGCCAGCAGCAAAGGGAGACTAGCCTCAGATACGCAGTATTTT. Translated: CASSKGRLASDTQYF.

The chain uses TRBV10-3 and TRBJ2-1; TRBD2 matches at 9 bases. The germline CDR1 and CDR2 sequences are ENHRY and SYGVKD. Trimming at V came to 4 bases and at J to 4 bases, leaving 8 bases not matched to a gene. The CDR3 covers 16 residues. The CDR3 region has the DNA TGTGCCATCAGTGCGGGGGCTAGCGGGAAATACAATGAGCAGTTCTTC. It encodes CAISAGASGKYNEQFF.

J is TRBJ1-6 and V is TRBV5-4; D possibly corresponds to TRBD1 (6 bases). V shed 6 bases and J shed 10 bases, with 20 bases lying between them. The germline V gene encodes CDR1 SGHNT and CDR2 YYREEE (reference sequence). This CDR3 region has 15 residues. DNA of the CDR3: TGTGCCAGCAACGAATTAAGGGGGGGGGAATCACCCCTCCACTTT. Protein product: CASNELRGGESPLHF.

The chain combines TRBV13 with TRBJ2-3, with D maybe TRBD2 (6 bases). Germline-derived CDR1 and CDR2 are PRHDT and FYEKMQ (reference sequence). The CDR3 contains 16 residues. Deletions cut 2 bases from V and 0 bases from J, with 12 bases between. The CDR3: CASSLRSSGSTDTQYF. The CDR3, as DNA: TGTGCCAGCAGCTTAAGGAGTAGCGGTAGCACAGATACGCAGTATTTT.

The chain combines TRBV7-2 with TRBJ2-1; no reliable D call. CDR1 and CDR2 (germline): SGHTA, FQGNSA. V lost 3 bases and J lost 13, with 16 bases in between. CDR3 length: 13 amino acids. CDR3 sequence: CASSFTPGAPQFF. The CDR3 DNA sequence: TGTGCCAGCAGCTTTACCCCGGGTGCCCCTCAGTTCTTC.

The chain links TRBV4-2 to TRBJ2-7; 10 bases are shared with TRBD2. The V gene's germline CDR1 is LGHNA and CDR2 YNFKEQ. The V gene end was trimmed by 4 bases and the J gene end by 2 bases; junction bases not matched to a gene: 14. The CDR3 length is 18 residues. The CDR3 reads CASSRGSGGTSGTYEQYF. The CDR3 bases are TGTGCCAGCAGCCGGGGAAGTGGAGGAACTAGCGGGACCTACGAGCAGTACTTC.

The chain carries TRBV3-1 (or the pseudogene TRBV3-2) and TRBJ1-3; TRBD1 agrees at 7 bases. The CDR3 consists of 17 residues. CDR1 and CDR2 from the germline V gene are LGHDT and YNNKEL (reference sequence). Trimming cost V 3 bases and J 2 bases; bases outside gene matches: 10. CDR3 in amino acids: CASSQFDRGGPGNTIYF. CDR3 coding DNA: TGTGCCAGCAGCCAGTTCGATAGAGGGGGCCCTGGAAACACCATATATTTT.

This clone came up once. The gene calls are TRBV29-1 and TRBJ2-3; 15 bases are a match to TRBD2. The CDR3 has 15 amino acids. In germline, CDR1 is SQVTM, CDR2 ANQGSEA. V lost 5 bases to trimming and J lost 5 bases; unmatched junction nucleotides: 5. In DNA, the CDR3 is TGCAGCGTTAGGACTAGCGGGGGGGTTATAGATACGCAGTATTTT. Translating it yields CSVRTSGGVIDTQYF.

This clone was counted once. This rearrangement joins TRBV28 to TRBJ2-7; D unclear. Germline CDR1 and CDR2: MDHEN and SYDVKM. This CDR3 is built from 12 residues. V was pared by 4 bases and J by 3 bases, with 7 bases between. CDR3 protein: CASSSPGYEQYF. For the CDR3, the DNA is TGTGCCAGCAGTTCCCCGGGCTACGAGCAGTACTTC.

The chain carries TRBV4-2 and TRBJ2-1; TRBD2 matches at 7 bases. CDR3 size: 16 residues. Germline CDR1 is LGHNA and CDR2 is YNFKEQ. With 0 bases clipped from V and 5 bases from J, the junction kept 7 bases outside the gene matches. The CDR3 region has the DNA TGTGCCAGCAGCCAAGAGCTCCGGGACTACAACAATGAGCAGTTCTTC. Translated, it gives CASSQELRDYNNEQFF.

This chain links TRBV5-6 with TRBJ1-5; 9 bases are a match to TRBD1. The CDR3 totals 16 residues. With 1 base clipped from V and 3 bases from J, the junction kept 5 bases outside the gene matches. Germline CDR1 SGHDT, CDR2 YYEEEE. The CDR3 DNA sequence: TGTGCCAGCAGCTTGTTTCGGACAGGGGTCAATCAGCCCCAGCATTTT. Its protein is CASSLFRTGVNQPQHF.

The gene calls are TRBV6-6 and TRBJ2-3; D is undetermined. V lost 2 bases, J lost 5 bases, and 11 bases lay in between. The V gene's germline CDR1 is MNHNY and CDR2 SVGAGI (reference sequence). The length of the CDR3 is 14 residues. CDR3 sequence reads: CASSYVMAQDTQYF. The CDR3, as DNA: TGTGCCAGCAGTTACGTTATGGCTCAAGATACGCAGTATTTT.

The rearrangement links TRBV25-1 to TRBJ1-1, with a tentative D call TRBD1 (5 bases). The CDR3 is 14 residues long. Per germline, CDR1 MGHDK and CDR2 SYGVNS. Trimming cost V 6 bases and J 3 bases, with 14 bases left between them. CDR3 loop: CASRAGQRYTEAFF. Written as DNA, the CDR3 is TGTGCCAGCAGGGCGGGGCAAAGGTACACTGAAGCTTTCTTT.

The chain links TRBV7-9 to TRBJ1-5, with D maybe TRBD1 (6 bases). V was shortened by 3 bases and J by 3 bases, with 9 bases between the two germline ends. The CDR3 contains 14 residues. CDR1 is SEHNR and CDR2 is FQNEAQ in the germline V gene (reference sequence). CDR3 nucleotide sequence: TGTGCCAGCAGCTTGGGACAAAACAATCAGCCCCAGCATTTT. Translation gives CASSLGQNNQPQHF.

The chain couples TRBV9 to TRBJ2-3; D is ambiguous. The germline V gene encodes CDR1 SGDLS and CDR2 YYNGEE. V was clipped by 0 bases and J by 0 bases, with 11 bases between them. The CDR3 spans 16 residues. Here the CDR3 reads CASSVARSPSTDTQYF. The DNA of the CDR3 is TGTGCCAGCAGCGTAGCTAGGTCCCCTAGCACAGATACGCAGTATTTT.

This chain joins TRBV6-6 and TRBJ1-1; 7 bases align to TRBD1. The CDR3 extends over 15 amino acids. Germline CDR1 MNHNY, CDR2 SVGAGI (reference sequence). With 7 bases clipped from V and 1 base from J, the junction kept 9 bases outside the gene matches. CDR3 sequence: CASTNLGTENTEAFF. In nucleotides, the CDR3 is TGTGCCAGCACTAATCTGGGGACAGAGAACACTGAAGCTTTCTTT.

The chain carries TRBV4-2 and TRBJ2-7; D is possibly TRBD2 (7 bases). Trimming left V 1 base short and J 0 bases short, with 16 bases between. CDR3 length equals 17 residues. The germline gives CDR1 LGHNA, CDR2 YNFKEQ. The CDR3 nucleotides are TGTGCCAGCAGCCAAGGGGGGCGCGGGGGCCTCTCCTACGAGCAGTACTTC. Translation: CASSQGGRGGLSYEQYF.

This clone was recorded only once. The chain couples TRBV4-1 to TRBJ2-7; possibly TRBD2 for D (6 bases). With 3 bases removed from V and 4 bases from J, the gap between germline ends came to 16 bases. Germline CDR1 reads MGHRA; CDR2 reads YSYEKL. The CDR3 covers 15 residues. The CDR3 is CASSQPLEGKYEQYF. The DNA of the CDR3 is TGCGCCAGCAGCCAGCCCTTGGAGGGCAAGTACGAGCAGTACTTC.

This clone appeared once. The CDR3, as DNA: TGCAGTGCTAGTAACGTAGAAGCGCAGTTCTTC. Translation: CSASNVEAQFF. V gene TRBV20-1 combines with J gene TRBJ2-1, with D unresolved. The V end was cut by 3 bases, the J end by 12 bases, with 12 bases between. Germline V gives CDR1 DFQATT, CDR2 SNEGSKA (reference sequence). The CDR3 has 11 amino acids.

In this sample, this clone turned up a few times. This chain joins TRBV5-6 and TRBJ1-1, with TRBD1 matching 8 bases. Germline lookup yields CDR1 SGHDT and CDR2 YYEEEE. J gave up 7 bases and V 4 bases, and 6 bases lay outside the gene matches. The CDR3 runs to 13 residues. The CDR3 spells CASSLRTGLEAFF. The CDR3 DNA sequence: TGTGCCAGCAGCCTTAGGACAGGGCTTGAAGCTTTCTTT. Full variable domain (missing parts from reference TRBV5-6 and TRBJ1-1): DAGVTQSPTHLIKTRGQQVTLRCSPKSGHDTVSWYQQALGQGPQFIFQYYEEEERQRGNFPDRFSGHQFPNYSSELNVNALLLGDSALYLCASSLRTGLEAFFGQGTRLTVV.

The CDR3 DNA sequence: TGCAGCGTTGCGCCAGGGCCAAACCTCGGTACGCAGTATTTT. The encoded protein is CSVAPGPNLGTQYF. V and J are TRBV29-1 and TRBJ2-3, with a weak D call TRBD1 (5 bases). In germline, CDR1 is SQVTM, CDR2 ANQGSEA. Between the trimmed V and J ends, which lost 4 bases and 8 bases, there was a span of 19 bases. The CDR3 loop spans 14 amino acids.

The chain has TRBV19 and TRBJ2-2, with 12 nucleotides matching TRBD2. The CDR3 has 20 amino acids. Germline CDR1 reads LNHDA; CDR2 reads SQIVND (reference sequence). Trimming removed 4 bases from V and 6 bases from J; junction bases left unmatched: 18. The CDR3 nucleotides read TGTGCCAGTAGTAGAGTGGGACTAGCGGGCGTACCAGCGGGCGCCGGGGAGCTGTTTTTT. The encoded protein is CASSRVGLAGVPAGAGELFF.